This T cell receptor beta chain stems from a study of OX40 agonist ivuxolimab in advanced cancers. Across the whole study: The study treated patients with ivuxolimab, an agonistic anti-OX40 (CD134) antibody. Two cutaneous melanoma patients and one hepatocellular carcinoma patient, three in all, had partial responses.

The repertoire was sequenced with immunoSEQ multiplex PCR; TCRdb's copy has only in-frame clones and lacks some. This sample carries 53,000 or so clones, about 83% of them seen once, and the ten largest clones take about 0.65%. V lost 4 bases and J 6 bases, leaving 13 bases between the germline ends. Germline V gene lookup returns CDR1 SGDLS and CDR2 YYNGEE. This CDR3 is 13 amino acids long. With autoimmune disease history or systemic immunosuppression, patients were excluded. Peripheral blood came from all dose cohorts at three timepoints. The sequence derives from an adult with an advanced solid tumor such as melanoma, head and neck, liver or kidney cancer. The J gene is TRBJ1-1, the V gene TRBV9; D call uncertain. The specimen comprised CD4+ or CD8+ T cells sorted from blood, sampled in a trial of the OX40 agonist ivuxolimab. The CDR3 spells CASSSSTRAEAFF. For the CDR3, the DNA is TGTGCCAGCAGCTCTTCGACCCGGGCTGAAGCTTTCTTT.